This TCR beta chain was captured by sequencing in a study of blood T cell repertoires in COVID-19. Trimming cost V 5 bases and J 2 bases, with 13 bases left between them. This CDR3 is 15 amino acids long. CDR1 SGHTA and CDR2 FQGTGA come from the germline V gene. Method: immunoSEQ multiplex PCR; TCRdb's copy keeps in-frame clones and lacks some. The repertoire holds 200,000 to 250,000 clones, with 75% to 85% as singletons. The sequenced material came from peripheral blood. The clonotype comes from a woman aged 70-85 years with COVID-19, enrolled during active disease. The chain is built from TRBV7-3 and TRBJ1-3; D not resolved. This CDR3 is CASSPGRETGNTIYF. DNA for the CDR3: TGTGCCAGCAGCCCAGGACGGGAAACTGGAAACACCATATATTTT.